The table lists the clone carrying this TCR beta chain with a few counts. This CDR3 spans 13 amino acids. A single record per CDR3 protein comes from TCRdb applying MiXCR to the RT-PCR reads. This sample has about 650,000 distinct CDR3 sequences, with 13% to 15% found just once. This record belongs to a study of response to subunit inactivated influenza vaccine. The sequence was obtained from a man aged 45-65 years who received an inactivated influenza vaccine. Sequenced material: PBMCs from blood, taken 14 to 15 days before vaccination. The rearrangement uses TRBV21-1 and TRBJ2-3; TRBD2, the D gene given by the table, was not confirmed from the DNA. TRBV21-1 constitutes a pseudogene. The CDR3 DNA reads TGTGCCAGCAGCAACTGGGACTTACATACGCAGTATTTT. Translated: CASSNWDLHTQYF.